These 14 T cell receptor beta chains came from one sample sequenced in a study of blood T cell repertoires in COVID-19 (dated by TCRdb to about 2020). Libraries were made using the immunoSEQ multiplex PCR assay. TCRdb took this table from immuneACCESS and kept in-frame rearrangements with V and J called. Such tables lack part of the clones; where checked against another copy, unresolved V genes explain under half of the gap, and the rest is unexplained. The sample profile shows some 38,000 clones; roughly 90% of them were found once. 25% to 30% of the sample goes to the ten largest clones. Sequencing was done on a sample of peripheral blood. The receptors here all came from a man aged 55 to 69 with active or convalescent COVID-19.

The sample holds a few counts of this clone. The chain has TRBV7-2 and TRBJ1-2; D call uncertain. V lost 1 base and J 2 bases, leaving 11 bases between the germline ends. Germline-derived CDR1 and CDR2 are SGHTA and FQGNSA. The CDR3 has 15 residues. In nucleotides, the CDR3 is TGTGCCAGCAGCTTAGTTATGGGAGCCAACTATGGCTACACCTTC. The encoded protein is CASSLVMGANYGYTF.

Here the CDR3 DNA reads TGTGCCAGCAGCCAAGTTTGGTCGGGTACGCAGTATTTT. Its protein product is CASSQVWSGTQYF. The V and J genes are TRBV14 and TRBJ2-3; D remains ambiguous. Trimming left V 1 base short and J 8 bases short, with 10 bases between. There are 13 residues in the CDR3. Germline assignment: CDR1 SGHDN and CDR2 FVKESK. Combining the CDR3 with reference TRBV14 and TRBJ2-3 gives the whole variable domain EAGVTQFPSHSVIEKGQTVTLRCDPISGHDNLYWYRRVMGKEIKFLLHFVKESKQDESGMPNNRFLAERTGGTYSTLKVQPAELEDSGVYFCASSQVWSGTQYFGPGTRLTVL.

This chain joins TRBV2 and TRBJ2-1, with 8 bases identical to TRBD1. The CDR3 covers 13 residues. In germline, CDR1 is SNHLY, CDR2 FYNNEI. The junction had 3 bases not matched to a gene; V was cut back by 5 bases and J by 6 bases. The chain's CDR3 is CASSYRGINEQFF. The CDR3 DNA reads TGTGCCAGCAGTTACAGGGGGATCAATGAGCAGTTCTTC.

V usage is TRBV28 and J usage is TRBJ2-6; D call uncertain. The CDR3 runs 14 residues. CDR1 MDHEN and CDR2 SYDVKM come from the germline V gene. Trimming took off 3 bases at V and 4 bases at J, with 7 bases between the two ends. CDR3 sequence: CASSFSFGANVLTF. DNA for the CDR3: TGTGCCAGCAGTTTCTCTTTCGGGGCCAACGTCCTGACTTTC.

V is TRBV6-1 and J is TRBJ2-7; TRBD2 aligns across 7 bases. In germline, CDR1 is MNHNS, CDR2 SASEGT. J lost 3 bases, V lost 2 bases, and 7 bases had no gene match. CDR3 length: 15 residues. CDR3 sequence reads: CASSELLSGVYEQYF. The CDR3 nucleotides are TGTGCCAGCAGTGAATTGTTGAGCGGGGTCTACGAGCAGTACTTC.

The chain is built from TRBV6-5 and TRBJ2-3; a possible D gene is TRBD2 (7 bases). This CDR3 region has 15 residues. The V end lost 0 bases, the J end lost 10 bases, and 17 bases lay between the germline ends. CDR1 is MNHEY, CDR2 SVGAGI, per germline. The chain's CDR3 is CASSYSIGGRAPQYF. The CDR3 nucleotides read TGTGCCAGCAGTTACTCTATCGGGGGGCGGGCTCCGCAGTATTTT.

As concerns this clone: The sample has other DNA sequences that encode this CDR3 too. This chain uses TRBV6-2 or TRBV6-3 with TRBJ2-3, with TRBD1 as a possible D gene (6 bases). Looked up from germline, CDR1 is MNHEY and CDR2 is SVGEGT. CDR3 length: 14 residues. V lost 2 bases and J lost 0, with 6 bases in between. CDR3 nucleotides: TGTGCCAGCAGTTACGGGGGCAGCACAGATACGCAGTATTTT. Translated: CASSYGGSTDTQYF.

The genes are TRBV19 and TRBJ2-1; 9 positions match TRBD1. This CDR3 comprises 14 residues. In germline, CDR1 is LNHDA, CDR2 SQIVND (reference sequence). V lost 5 bases, J lost 2 bases, and 1 base stayed unmatched. The DNA for the CDR3 is TGTGCCAGTAGTGGACAGGGGACCTACAATGAGCAGTTCTTC. Encoded protein: CASSGQGTYNEQFF. Filled out from reference TRBV19 and TRBJ2-1, the complete variable domain reads DGGITQSPKYLFRKEGQNVTLSCEQNLNHDAMYWYRQDPGQGLRLIYYSQIVNDFQKGDIAEGYSVSREKKESFPLTVTSAQKNPTAFYLCASSGQGTYNEQFFGPGTRLTVL.

The chain recombines TRBV9 with TRBJ2-1; 8 bases are a match to TRBD2. The V segment lost 2 bases and the J segment 4 bases; nucleotides outside the gene matches: 5. CDR1 is SGDLS, CDR2 YYNGEE, per germline. CDR3 size: 15 residues. CDR3 region: CASSVSGGRYNEQFF. DNA for the CDR3: TGTGCCAGCAGCGTGTCGGGCGGGAGGTACAATGAGCAGTTCTTC.

The rearrangement joins TRBV28 to TRBJ2-2, with unresolved D. Trimming took off 5 bases at V and 3 bases at J, with 13 bases between the two ends. The CDR3 totals 15 residues. Germline lookup yields CDR1 MDHEN and CDR2 SYDVKM. The CDR3: CASSPGGRDTGELFF. The CDR3 DNA reads TGTGCCAGCAGTCCCGGCGGCCGGGACACCGGGGAGCTGTTTTTT.

The V gene is TRBV28, the J gene TRBJ1-5, with a weak D call TRBD1 (6 bases). V was shortened by 6 bases and J by 9 bases, with 12 bases between the two germline ends. This CDR3 has 12 residues. Germline CDR1 MDHEN, CDR2 SYDVKM. The CDR3 sequence is CASSPRGWPQHF. The CDR3 DNA reads TGTGCCAGCAGCCCCAGGGGTTGGCCCCAGCATTTT.

This chain connects TRBV28 to TRBJ1-1; D not certain. V lost 3 bases to trimming and J lost 0 bases, with 11 bases between them. Germline CDR1 reads MDHEN; CDR2 reads SYDVKM. CDR3 length: 15 amino acids. The CDR3 spells CASSFGQVMNTEAFF. CDR3 nucleotide sequence: TGTGCCAGCAGTTTTGGGCAGGTTATGAACACTGAAGCTTTCTTT.

V is TRBV5-1 and J is TRBJ2-1; 9 bases match TRBD1. The CDR3 totals 15 residues. Trimming took 0 bases from V and 4 from J; bases not matched to a gene: 2. Germline loops: CDR1 SGHRS, CDR2 YFSETQ. CDR3 amino acids: CASSLEDRGYNEQFF. The CDR3 DNA reads as TGCGCCAGCAGCTTGGAGGACAGGGGTTACAATGAGCAGTTCTTC.

This clone is large. This specimen includes other DNA sequences encoding the same CDR3. The genes are TRBV6-5 and TRBJ2-1; 8 nucleotides align to TRBD2. The CDR3 is 16 residues long. With 2 bases clipped from V and 2 bases from J, the junction kept 5 bases outside the gene matches. The germline gives CDR1 MNHEY, CDR2 SVGAGI. CDR3: CASSYQLAETYNEQFF. The CDR3 DNA reads TGTGCCAGCAGTTACCAACTAGCGGAGACCTACAATGAGCAGTTCTTC.